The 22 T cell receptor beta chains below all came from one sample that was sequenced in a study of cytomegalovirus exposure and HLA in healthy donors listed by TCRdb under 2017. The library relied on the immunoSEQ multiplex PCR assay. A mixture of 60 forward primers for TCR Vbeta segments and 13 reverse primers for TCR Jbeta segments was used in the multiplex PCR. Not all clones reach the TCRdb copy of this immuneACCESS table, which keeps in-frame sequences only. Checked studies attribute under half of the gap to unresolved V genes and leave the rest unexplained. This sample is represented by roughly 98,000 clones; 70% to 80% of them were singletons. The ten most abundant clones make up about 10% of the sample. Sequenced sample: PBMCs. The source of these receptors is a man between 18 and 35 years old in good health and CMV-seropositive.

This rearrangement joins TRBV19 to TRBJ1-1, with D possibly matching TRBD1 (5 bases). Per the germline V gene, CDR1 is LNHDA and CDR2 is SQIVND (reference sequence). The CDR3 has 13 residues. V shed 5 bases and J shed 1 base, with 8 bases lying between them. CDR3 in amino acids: CASSATGNTEAFF. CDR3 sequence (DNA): TGTGCCAGTAGTGCAACAGGGAACACTGAAGCTTTCTTT.

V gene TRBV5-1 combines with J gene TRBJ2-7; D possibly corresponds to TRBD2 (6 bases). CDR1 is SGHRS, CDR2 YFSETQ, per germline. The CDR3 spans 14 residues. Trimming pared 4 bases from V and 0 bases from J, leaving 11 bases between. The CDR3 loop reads CASSNFGGSYEQYF. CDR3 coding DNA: TGCGCCAGCAGCAATTTCGGGGGCTCCTACGAGCAGTACTTC.

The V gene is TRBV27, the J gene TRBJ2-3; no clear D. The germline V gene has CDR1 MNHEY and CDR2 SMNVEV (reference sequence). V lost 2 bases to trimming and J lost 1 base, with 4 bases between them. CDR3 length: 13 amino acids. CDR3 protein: CASSLLGTDTQYF. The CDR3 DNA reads TGTGCCAGCAGTTTACTAGGCACAGATACGCAGTATTTT.

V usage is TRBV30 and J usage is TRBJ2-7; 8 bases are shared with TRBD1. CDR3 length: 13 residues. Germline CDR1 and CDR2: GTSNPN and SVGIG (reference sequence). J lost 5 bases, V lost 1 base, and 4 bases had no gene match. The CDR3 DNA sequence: TGTGCCTGGAGTGGGACAGGGTTCAACGAGCAGTACTTC. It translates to CAWSGTGFNEQYF.

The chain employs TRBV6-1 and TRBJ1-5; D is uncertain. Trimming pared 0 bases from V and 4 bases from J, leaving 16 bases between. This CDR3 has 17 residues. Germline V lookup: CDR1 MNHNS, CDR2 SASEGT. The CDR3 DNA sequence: TGTGCCAGCAGTGAAGCGCAGTATTCCAGGCTTAATCAGCCCCAGCATTTT. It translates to CASSEAQYSRLNQPQHF.

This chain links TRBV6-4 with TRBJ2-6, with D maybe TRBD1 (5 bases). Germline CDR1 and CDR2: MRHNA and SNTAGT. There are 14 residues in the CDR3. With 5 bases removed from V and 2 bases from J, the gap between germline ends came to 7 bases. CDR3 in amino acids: CASSLGAGANVLTF. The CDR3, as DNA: TGTGCCAGCAGTTTAGGGGCTGGGGCCAACGTCCTGACTTTC.

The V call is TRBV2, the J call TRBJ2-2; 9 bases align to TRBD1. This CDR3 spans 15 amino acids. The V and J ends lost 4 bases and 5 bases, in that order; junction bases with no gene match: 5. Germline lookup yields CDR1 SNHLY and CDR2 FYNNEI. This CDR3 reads CASSGDRAGTGELFF. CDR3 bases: TGTGCCAGCAGTGGGGACAGGGCCGGGACCGGGGAGCTGTTTTTT.

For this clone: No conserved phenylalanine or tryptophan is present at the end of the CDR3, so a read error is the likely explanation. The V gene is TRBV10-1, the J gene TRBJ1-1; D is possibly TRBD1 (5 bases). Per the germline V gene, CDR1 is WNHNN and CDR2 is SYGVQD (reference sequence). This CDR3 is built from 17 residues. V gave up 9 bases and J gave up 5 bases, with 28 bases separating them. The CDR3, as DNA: TGCGCCAGTAGCGATCTCAAGACGGGGGGTGATTGGACTGAAGCTTTCGTT. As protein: CASSDLKTGGDWTEAFV.

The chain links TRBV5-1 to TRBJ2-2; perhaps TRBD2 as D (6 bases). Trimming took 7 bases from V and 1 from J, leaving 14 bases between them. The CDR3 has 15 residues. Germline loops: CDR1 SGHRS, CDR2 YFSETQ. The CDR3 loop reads CASAPGLLNTGELFF. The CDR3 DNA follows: TGCGCCAGCGCACCGGGACTCCTGAACACCGGGGAGCTGTTTTTT.

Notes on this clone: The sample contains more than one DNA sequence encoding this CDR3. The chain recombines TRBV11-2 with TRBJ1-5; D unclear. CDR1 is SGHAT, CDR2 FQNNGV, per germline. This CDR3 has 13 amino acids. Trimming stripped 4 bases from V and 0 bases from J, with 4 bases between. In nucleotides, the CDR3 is TGTGCCAGCAGCTCCTATAGCAATCAGCCCCAGCATTTT. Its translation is CASSSYSNQPQHF.

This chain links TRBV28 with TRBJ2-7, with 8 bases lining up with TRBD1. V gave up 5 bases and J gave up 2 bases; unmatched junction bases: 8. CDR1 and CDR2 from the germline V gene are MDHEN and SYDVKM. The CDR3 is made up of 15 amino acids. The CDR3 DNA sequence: TGTGCCAGCAGTCCCGGGACAGGTCCTACCTACGAGCAGTACTTC. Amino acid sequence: CASSPGTGPTYEQYF.

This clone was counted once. In DNA form, the CDR3 reads TGTGCCTGGAGTAGTGACAGGCACACCTACGAGCAGTACTTC. Translation gives CAWSSDRHTYEQYF. The chain has TRBV30 and TRBJ2-7, with D tentatively TRBD1 (6 bases). Germline V gene lookup returns CDR1 GTSNPN and CDR2 SVGIG (reference sequence). This CDR3 contains 14 residues. The V end lost 2 bases, the J end lost 2 bases, and 13 bases lay between the germline ends.

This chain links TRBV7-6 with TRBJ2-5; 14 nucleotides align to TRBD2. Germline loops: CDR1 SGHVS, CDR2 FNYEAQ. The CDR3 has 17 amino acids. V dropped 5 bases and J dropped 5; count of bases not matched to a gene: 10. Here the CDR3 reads CASSPTPGLAGEETQYF. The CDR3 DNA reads TGTGCCAGCAGCCCTACTCCGGGACTAGCGGGGGAGGAGACCCAGTACTTC.

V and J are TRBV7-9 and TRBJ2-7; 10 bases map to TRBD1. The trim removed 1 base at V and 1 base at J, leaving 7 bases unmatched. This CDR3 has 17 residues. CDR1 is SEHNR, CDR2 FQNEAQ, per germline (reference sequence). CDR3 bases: TGTGCCAGCAGCTTAGAGGGGGACAGGGGTCCGTCCTACGAGCAGTACTTC. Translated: CASSLEGDRGPSYEQYF.

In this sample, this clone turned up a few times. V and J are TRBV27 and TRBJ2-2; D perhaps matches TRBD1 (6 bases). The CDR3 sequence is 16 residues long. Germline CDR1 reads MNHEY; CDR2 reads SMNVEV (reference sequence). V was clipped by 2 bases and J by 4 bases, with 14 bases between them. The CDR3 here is CASSLDGQGSTGELFF. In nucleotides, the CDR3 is TGTGCCAGCAGTTTAGATGGGCAGGGGAGCACCGGGGAGCTGTTTTTT.

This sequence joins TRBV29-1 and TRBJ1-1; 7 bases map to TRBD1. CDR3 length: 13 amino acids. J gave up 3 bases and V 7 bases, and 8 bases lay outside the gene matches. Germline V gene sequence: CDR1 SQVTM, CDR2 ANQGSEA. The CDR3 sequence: CSAVRQGDTEAFF. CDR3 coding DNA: TGCAGCGCCGTCCGACAGGGAGACACTGAAGCTTTCTTT.

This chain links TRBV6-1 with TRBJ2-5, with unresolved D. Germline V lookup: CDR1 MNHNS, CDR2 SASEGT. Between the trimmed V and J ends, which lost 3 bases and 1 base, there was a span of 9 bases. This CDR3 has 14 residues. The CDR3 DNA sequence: TGTGCCAGCAGTGAGCTCGGGTCCCAAGAGACCCAGTACTTC. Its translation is CASSELGSQETQYF.

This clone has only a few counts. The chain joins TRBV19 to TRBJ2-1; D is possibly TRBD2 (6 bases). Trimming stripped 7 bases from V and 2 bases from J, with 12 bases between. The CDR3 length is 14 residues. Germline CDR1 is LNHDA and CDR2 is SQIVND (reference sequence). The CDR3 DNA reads TGTGCCAGTACCTATGCGGGGACCTACAATGAGCAGTTCTTC. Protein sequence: CASTYAGTYNEQFF.

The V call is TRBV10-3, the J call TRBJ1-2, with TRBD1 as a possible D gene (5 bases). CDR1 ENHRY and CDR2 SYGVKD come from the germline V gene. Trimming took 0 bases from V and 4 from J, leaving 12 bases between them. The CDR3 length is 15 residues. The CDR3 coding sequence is TGTGCCATCAGTGAGTCGACGGGGGTAATCTATGGCTACACCTTC. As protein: CAISESTGVIYGYTF.

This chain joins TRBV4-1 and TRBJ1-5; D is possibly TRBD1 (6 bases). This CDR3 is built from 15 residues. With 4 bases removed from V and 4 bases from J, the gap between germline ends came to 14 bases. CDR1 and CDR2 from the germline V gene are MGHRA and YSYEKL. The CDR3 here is CASSRDLGGNQPQHF. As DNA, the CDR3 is TGCGCCAGCAGCCGGGACCTAGGGGGTAATCAGCCCCAGCATTTT.

CDR3 in amino acids: CASSPTGNTEAFF. In DNA, the CDR3 is TGCGCCAGCAGTCCTACAGGGAACACTGAAGCTTTCTTT. The genes are TRBV10-2 and TRBJ1-1, with D perhaps matching TRBD1 (5 bases). This CDR3 region has 13 residues. The V gene lost 5 bases and the J gene lost 1 base, with 8 bases spanning the gap. Germline CDR1 WSHSY, CDR2 SAAADI.

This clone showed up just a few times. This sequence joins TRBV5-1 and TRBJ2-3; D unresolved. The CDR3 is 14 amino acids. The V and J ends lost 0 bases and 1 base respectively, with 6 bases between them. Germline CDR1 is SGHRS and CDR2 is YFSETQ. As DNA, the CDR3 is TGCGCCAGCAGCTTGGCTGGAGGCACAGATACGCAGTATTTT. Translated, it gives CASSLAGGTDTQYF. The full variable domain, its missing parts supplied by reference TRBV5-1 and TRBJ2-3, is KAGVTQTPRYLIKTRGQQVTLSCSPISGHRSVSWYQQTPGQGLQFLFEYFSETQRNKGNFPGRFSGRQFSNSRSEMNVSTLELGDSALYLCASSLAGGTDTQYFGPGTRLTVL.